What follows describes a single TCR beta chain. The sample, about 9.2 milliliters of peripheral blood, was drawn from each donor. Total RNA, at least 5.5 micrograms per sample, came from PBMCs. The data derive from a study of blood T cells in healthy people across ages. A second PCR, run for about 7 to 12 cycles, used a sample-barcoded 5' primer plus a J-beta primer mix. Each CDR3 protein is one row after TCRdb ran MiXCR on the 5' RACE reads. Among hundreds of thousands of distinct CDR3 sequences listed, around 50% were seen once. Per the germline V gene, CDR1 is KGHDR and CDR2 is SFDVKD. The CDR3 has 15 amino acids.

The genes are TRBV24-1 and TRBJ2-7; maybe TRBD1 (6 bases). The end of the DNA aligns better with TRBJ2-5, so the J call may be wrong. The TCR sequence derives from a man aged 35-49 years in good health. The specimen sequenced was blood. CDR3 DNA: TGTGCCACCAGTGATTCAAGGACAGACGGAGAGACCCAGTACTTC. It is translated as CATSDSRTDGETQYF.